The 27 T cell receptor beta chains below come from one sample, sequenced in a study of PD-L1 blockade in urothelial cancer. This table comes from immunoSEQ multiplex PCR, and its TCRdb copy is limited to in-frame clones, with some not included. Here the sample spans over 75,000 clones, more than 80% being singletons. Time point specified: pretreatment peripheral blood. The sequenced sample was PBMCs, obtained around atezolizumab (anti-PD-L1) treatment. The receptors come from an elderly woman with urothelial cancer.

The chain carries TRBV5-1 and TRBJ2-1; TRBD2 matches 9 bases. Germline CDR1 SGHRS, CDR2 YFSETQ. The CDR3 is 15 residues long. The trim removed 3 bases at V and 7 bases at J, leaving 8 bases unmatched. The CDR3 DNA reads TGCGCCAGCAGCTCTGCTAGCGGGAAGCTAAATGAGCAGTTCTTC. Translating it yields CASSSASGKLNEQFF. The whole variable domain, filled in from reference TRBV5-1 and TRBJ2-1, reads KAGVTQTPRYLIKTRGQQVTLSCSPISGHRSVSWYQQTPGQGLQFLFEYFSETQRNKGNFPGRFSGRQFSNSRSEMNVSTLELGDSALYLCASSSASGKLNEQFFGPGTRLTVL.

This sequence joins TRBV30 and TRBJ2-4; 9 bases are a match to TRBD1. CDR1 and CDR2 from the germline V gene are GTSNPN and SVGIG (reference sequence). The CDR3 has 15 amino acids. V trimming: 2 bases; J trimming: 6 bases; junction bases outside the gene matches: 8. As DNA, the CDR3 is TGTGCCTGGAGTCCACGGGACAGGGCGGGAAACATTCAGTACTTC. Its translation is CAWSPRDRAGNIQYF.

The J gene is TRBJ2-7, the V gene TRBV2; TRBD2 agrees at 7 bases. This CDR3 has 13 amino acids. V trimming: 8 bases; J trimming: 3 bases; junction bases outside the gene matches: 7. Germline V gene sequence: CDR1 SNHLY, CDR2 FYNNEI. The CDR3 coding sequence is TGTGCCAGCCGCCCTAGCGGAGACTACGAGCAGTACTTC. It codes for CASRPSGDYEQYF.

V is TRBV5-1 and J is TRBJ2-2; perhaps TRBD2 as D (5 bases). The CDR3 is 14 residues long. The V gene's germline CDR1 is SGHRS and CDR2 YFSETQ. Trimming took off 4 bases at V and 5 bases at J, with 12 bases between the two ends. The CDR3 nucleotides read TGCGCCAGCAGCCCCCCGACGGGGACCGGGGAGCTGTTTTTT. It is translated as CASSPPTGTGELFF. The full variable domain, in which reference TRBV5-1 and TRBJ2-2 provide the parts outside the CDR3, is KAGVTQTPRYLIKTRGQQVTLSCSPISGHRSVSWYQQTPGQGLQFLFEYFSETQRNKGNFPGRFSGRQFSNSRSEMNVSTLELGDSALYLCASSPPTGTGELFFGEGSRLTVL.

The chain recombines TRBV2 with TRBJ1-5; TRBD1 matches at 7 bases. Trimming removed 5 bases from V and 6 bases from J; junction bases left unmatched: 10. The CDR3 loop spans 15 amino acids. CDR1 is SNHLY and CDR2 is FYNNEI in the germline V gene. CDR3 in DNA: TGTGCCAGCAGTCTCCAGACAGGGATCGCTCAGCCCCAGCATTTT. Amino acid sequence: CASSLQTGIAQPQHF.

In this sample, this clone turned up a few times. The rearrangement joins TRBV28 to TRBJ1-2; 7 nucleotides align to TRBD1. The germline V gene encodes CDR1 MDHEN and CDR2 SYDVKM. The CDR3 consists of 12 residues. The J segment lost 8 bases and the V segment lost 6 bases, leaving 6 bases of the junction unmatched. Written as DNA, the CDR3 is TGTGCCAGCAGCTCGGACAGGTTGGGCTACACCTTC. It encodes CASSSDRLGYTF.

The chain couples TRBV2 to TRBJ2-7, with D possibly TRBD2 on 6 matching bases. The CDR3 totals 12 residues. From germline, CDR1 is SNHLY and CDR2 FYNNEI. V was cut by 6 bases and J by 5 bases, with 11 bases left in between. The CDR3 DNA sequence: TGTGCCAGCAGAGCAGGGAGGAACGAGCAGTACTTC. It yields the protein CASRAGRNEQYF.

The chain uses TRBV15 and TRBJ2-7; TRBD1 aligns across 9 bases. Trimming removed 5 bases from V and 4 bases from J; junction bases left unmatched: 6. CDR1 is LNHNV and CDR2 is YYDKDF in the germline V gene (reference sequence). The CDR3 contains 14 residues. CDR3 loop: CATSPGQGLYEQYF. The CDR3 region has the DNA TGTGCCACCAGCCCGGGACAGGGCCTTTACGAGCAGTACTTC.

J is TRBJ2-5 and V is TRBV6-5; 11 nucleotides match TRBD2. CDR3 length: 15 amino acids. Trimming removed 5 bases from V and 5 bases from J; junction bases left unmatched: 7. Per the germline V gene, CDR1 is MNHEY and CDR2 is SVGAGI. CDR3 sequence (DNA): TGTGCCAGCAGTCGCTCGACTAGCGGGGTGGAGACCCAGTACTTC. Its translation is CASSRSTSGVETQYF.

A single count supports this clone. V and J are TRBV30 and TRBJ2-7, with a weak D call TRBD1 (6 bases). V dropped 0 bases and J dropped 3 bases, with 9 bases sitting between them. CDR1 is GTSNPN and CDR2 is SVGIG in the germline V gene (reference sequence). The CDR3 totals 13 residues. The CDR3 DNA sequence: TGTGCCTGGAGTGTTGGGACAAACTACGAGCAGTACTTC. Its translation is CAWSVGTNYEQYF.

The chain combines TRBV11-2 with TRBJ2-3, with TRBD2 matching 7 bases. This CDR3 has 17 amino acids. Germline CDR1 is SGHAT and CDR2 is FQNNGV. The V segment lost 3 bases and the J segment 5 bases; nucleotides outside the gene matches: 14. The CDR3 DNA is TGTGCCAGCAGCTTGGTGGGGGGGACCCACGCGGGAGATACGCAGTATTTT. Translation gives CASSLVGGTHAGDTQYF.

This clone was seen only once. The chain couples TRBV9 to TRBJ1-2; the match to TRBD1 covers 8 bases. The CDR3 loop spans 14 amino acids. With V trimmed by 3 bases and J by 5 bases, 6 bases remained unmatched. Germline loops: CDR1 SGDLS, CDR2 YYNGEE. In DNA, the CDR3 is TGTGCCAGCAGCGCTCCCGGGACAGGATATGGCTACACCTTC. Its protein product is CASSAPGTGYGYTF.

The J gene is TRBJ2-7, the V gene TRBV28; D is unresolved. V dropped 3 bases and J dropped 4 bases, with 13 bases sitting between them. The length of the CDR3 is 14 residues. Germline CDR1 and CDR2: MDHEN and SYDVKM. The CDR3 DNA reads as TGTGCCAGCAGTTTTCCCGGATCAGGTTACGAGCAGTACTTC. This encodes CASSFPGSGYEQYF.

The chain recombines TRBV2 with TRBJ2-5; weak D call: TRBD1 (6 bases). With 6 bases removed from V and 1 base from J, the gap between germline ends came to 12 bases. The germline gives CDR1 SNHLY, CDR2 FYNNEI. This CDR3 is 14 amino acids long. This CDR3 is CASSGGQFQETQYF. The CDR3 nucleotides read TGTGCCAGCAGCGGTGGACAGTTCCAAGAGACCCAGTACTTC.

The gene calls are TRBV27 and TRBJ2-1; 12 nucleotides line up with TRBD2. The V gene's germline CDR1 is MNHEY and CDR2 SMNVEV (reference sequence). The CDR3 sequence is 17 residues long. Unmatched junction bases numbered 8, after V lost 4 bases and J lost 4 bases. The CDR3 bases are TGTGCCAGCAGTTCTAGAAGGACTAGCGGGATTTACAATGAGCAGTTCTTC. The encoded protein is CASSSRRTSGIYNEQFF.

CDR3 protein: CASSQDSGTRPYEQYF. As DNA, the CDR3 is TGCGCCAGCAGCCAAGACTCCGGGACTAGACCTTACGAGCAGTACTTC. The chain has TRBV4-1 and TRBJ2-7; 8 bases match TRBD2. CDR1 and CDR2 (germline): MGHRA, YSYEKL. This CDR3 is 16 amino acids long. The V segment lost 0 bases and the J segment 4 bases; nucleotides outside the gene matches: 8.

The V and J genes are TRBV10-2 and TRBJ2-2; the match to TRBD2 covers 7 bases. CDR1 is WSHSY, CDR2 SAAADI, per germline. Germline trimming cut 6 bases from V and 2 bases from J; bases unmatched to any gene: 3. The CDR3 spans 14 residues. The CDR3 DNA reads as TGCGCCAGCAGGGGACTAACTAACACCGGGGAGCTGTTTTTT. Protein sequence: CASRGLTNTGELFF.

The gene calls are TRBV12-5 and TRBJ2-1, with 8 bases fitting TRBD2. The germline V gene has CDR1 LGHNT and CDR2 FRNRAP. The CDR3 has 15 amino acids. J was trimmed by 9 bases and V by 0 bases; bases with no gene match: 7. The CDR3 nucleotides read TGTGCTAGTGGTTTGGTCATAGGGCTAGCGGGTGAGCAGTTCTTC. Protein sequence: CASGLVIGLAGEQFF. Together with reference TRBV12-5 and TRBJ2-1, the CDR3 gives the full variable domain: DARVTQTPRHKVTEMGQEVTMRCQPILGHNTVFWYRQTMMQGLELLAYFRNRAPLDDSGMPKDRFSAEMPDATLATLKIQPSEPRDSAVYFCASGLVIGLAGEQFFGPGTRLTVL.

The CDR3 reads CASSPGGSGSSQETQYF. The CDR3 DNA reads as TGCGCCAGCAGCCCGGGGGGTAGCGGGTCTTCCCAAGAGACCCAGTACTTC. J is TRBJ2-5 and V is TRBV5-1, with 7 positions matching TRBD2. The germline V gene encodes CDR1 SGHRS and CDR2 YFSETQ. This CDR3 is 17 amino acids long. Trimming at V came to 4 bases and at J to 1 base, leaving 13 bases not matched to a gene.

The V call is TRBV2, the J call TRBJ2-7; TRBD2 aligns across 7 bases. CDR3 size: 17 residues. Germline lookup yields CDR1 SNHLY and CDR2 FYNNEI. The ends lost 5 bases at V and 0 bases at J; junction bases unmatched: 13. The CDR3 DNA reads as TGTGCCAGCAGTCCCCCCATGGCGGGAGTCCCCTCCTACGAGCAGTACTTC. It is translated as CASSPPMAGVPSYEQYF. Based on the CDR3 plus reference TRBV2 and TRBJ2-7, the full variable domain is EPEVTQTPSHQVTQMGQEVILRCVPISNHLYFYWYRQILGQKVEFLVSFYNNEISEKSEIFDDQFSVERPDGSNFTLKIRSTKLEDSAMYFCASSPPMAGVPSYEQYFGPGTRLTVT.

V usage is TRBV2 and J usage is TRBJ2-7, with a tentative D call TRBD1 (5 bases). V was pared by 0 bases and J by 3 bases, with 9 bases between. The CDR3 sequence is 14 residues long. Germline V gene lookup returns CDR1 SNHLY and CDR2 FYNNEI. The CDR3 protein is CASSEAAGIYEQYF. CDR3 nucleotides: TGTGCCAGCAGTGAAGCGGCAGGGATCTACGAGCAGTACTTC. The full variable domain, in which reference TRBV2 and TRBJ2-7 provide the parts outside the CDR3, is EPEVTQTPSHQVTQMGQEVILRCVPISNHLYFYWYRQILGQKVEFLVSFYNNEISEKSEIFDDQFSVERPDGSNFTLKIRSTKLEDSAMYFCASSEAAGIYEQYFGPGTRLTVT.

This chain joins TRBV6-5 and TRBJ2-1; TRBD1 agrees at 8 bases. The CDR3 loop spans 13 amino acids. Germline loops: CDR1 MNHEY, CDR2 SVGAGI. Unmatched junction bases numbered 10, after V lost 4 bases and J lost 14 bases. The CDR3: CASSFLQGQAEFF. As DNA, the CDR3 is TGTGCCAGCAGTTTCCTACAGGGACAGGCTGAGTTCTTC.

The genes are TRBV6-5 and TRBJ2-7; 8 bases are a match to TRBD1. In germline, CDR1 is MNHEY, CDR2 SVGAGI. V shed 2 bases and J 4 bases; nucleotides not matched to a gene: 7. The CDR3 loop spans 15 amino acids. The DNA for the CDR3 is TGTGCCAGCAGTTACCGGCAGGGGGCTATGTACGAGCAGTACTTC. Protein product: CASSYRQGAMYEQYF.

DNA for the CDR3: TGTGCCAGCAGCCCTCTTGCGTCAGGGGGTCCCTACGAGCAGTACTTC. Protein: CASSPLASGGPYEQYF. The chain links TRBV14 to TRBJ2-7, with 7 positions matching TRBD1. Germline-derived CDR1 and CDR2 are SGHDN and FVKESK. V lost 4 bases, J lost 2 bases, and 11 bases stayed unmatched. The length of the CDR3 is 16 residues.

The chain carries TRBV7-3 and TRBJ2-1; 7 nucleotides line up with TRBD2. V trimming: 0 bases; J trimming: 2 bases; junction bases outside the gene matches: 7. The CDR3 is 17 amino acids. CDR1 and CDR2 (germline): SGHTA, FQGTGA. The CDR3 sequence: CASSLTRAAGPYNEQFF. CDR3 nucleotides: TGTGCCAGCAGCTTAACGCGGGCAGCGGGGCCCTACAATGAGCAGTTCTTC.

CDR3 protein: CASSLVGSYTF. The CDR3 DNA follows: TGTGCCAGCAGTTTGGTCGGTAGCTACACCTTC. This sequence joins TRBV28 and TRBJ1-2; D is ambiguous. V was shortened by 3 bases and J by 9 bases, with 8 bases between the two germline ends. CDR1 and CDR2 (germline): MDHEN, SYDVKM. This CDR3 region has 11 residues.

The table lists this clone with a count of one. The CDR3 DNA sequence: TGTGCCTCGGTCCTTGGCACTGAAGCTTTCTTT. It codes for CASVLGTEAFF. The chain links TRBV30 to TRBJ1-1; D gene uncertain. There are 11 residues in the CDR3. CDR1 is GTSNPN and CDR2 is SVGIG in the germline V gene (reference sequence). V dropped 7 bases and J dropped 4 bases, with 10 bases sitting between them.